This TCR beta chain was sequenced during a study of cytomegalovirus exposure and HLA in healthy donors. Within the sample, this clone is medium-sized. Its antigen is unidentified. PCR used 60 Vbeta primers and 13 Jbeta primers. Sequencing was performed with immunoSEQ multiplex PCR; in TCRdb, only in-frame clones are kept and a portion is missing. Of around 67,000 clones in the sample, over 60% were seen once. Germline V gene data show CDR1 as MNHEY and CDR2 as SMNVEV (reference sequence). Trimming took off 6 bases at V and 8 bases at J, with 16 bases between the two ends. CDR3 length: 14 residues. Study-wide points: A later analysis showed TCR association rates differing by HLA locus, peaking at DRB1 and lowest at HLA-C. Reportedly, fewer N-insertions than the approximately 650-donor mean appeared in an Asian-associated ancestry cluster in a later analysis. Earlier analysis found most TCR beta V segments productive about 90% or about 30% of the time.

Sequencing used PBMCs. The clonotype was recovered from a woman between 50 and 59 years old in good health and CMV-seronegative. The chain employs TRBV27 and TRBJ1-4; no clear D. This CDR3 reads CASRPAGSGEKLFF. The CDR3 DNA reads TGTGCCAGCAGACCCGCCGGATCGGGGGAAAAACTGTTTTTT.